This T cell receptor beta chain was found in a study of T-cell reconstitution after alpha-beta-depleted transplantation in children. The TCRbeta library incorporated unique molecular identifiers. TCRdb analysed the PCR reads with MiXCR anew, one entry per CDR3 protein. The table has approximately 1,000,000 distinct CDR3 sequences, about 29% seen once; the top ten hold roughly 31%. Whole-study findings and limits: T-cell numbers and diversity one year post-transplant derived largely from freshly generated T cells. Recipient T cells and thymic progenitors that survived were the source of the high TCRbeta diversity seen at day 60 in some patients.

Regarding this clonotype: The target antigen is unknown.

The CDR3 is made up of 14 amino acids. The J segment lost 4 bases and the V segment lost 2 bases, leaving 2 bases of the junction unmatched. From germline, CDR1 is ENHRY and CDR2 SYGVKD. This TCR came from a boy younger than two who had a stem cell transplant for SCID, so the T cells may come from the graft donor. Sequenced here: PBMCs, mostly from graft donor cells, sampled 360 days after TCRalphabeta/CD19-depleted stem cell transplant. The chain employs TRBV10-3 and TRBJ2-3; the match to TRBD2 covers 8 bases. The CDR3 region has the DNA TGTGCCATCAGTGAGGGACTAGCCCCAGATACGCAGTATTTT. This sequence encodes CAISEGLAPDTQYF.